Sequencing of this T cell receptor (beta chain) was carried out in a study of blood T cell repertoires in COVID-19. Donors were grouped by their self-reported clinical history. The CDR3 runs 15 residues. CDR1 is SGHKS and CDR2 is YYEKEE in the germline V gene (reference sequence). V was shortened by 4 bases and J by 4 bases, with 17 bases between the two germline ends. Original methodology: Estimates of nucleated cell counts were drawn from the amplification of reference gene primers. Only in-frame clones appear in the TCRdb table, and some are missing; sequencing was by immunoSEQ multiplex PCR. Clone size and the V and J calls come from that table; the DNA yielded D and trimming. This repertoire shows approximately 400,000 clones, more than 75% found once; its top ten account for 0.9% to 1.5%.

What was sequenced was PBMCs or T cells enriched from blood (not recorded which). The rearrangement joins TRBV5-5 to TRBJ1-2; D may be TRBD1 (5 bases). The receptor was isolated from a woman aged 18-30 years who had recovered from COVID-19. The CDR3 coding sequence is TGTGCCAGCAGCCCCACCGGGGGGGGAAGCTATGGCTACACCTTC. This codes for CASSPTGGGSYGYTF. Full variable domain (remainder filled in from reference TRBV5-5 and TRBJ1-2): DAGVTQSPTHLIKTRGQQVTLRCSPISGHKSVSWYQQVLGQGPQFIFQYYEKEERGRGNFPDRFSARQFPNYSSELNVNALLLGDSALYLCASSPTGGGSYGYTFGSGTRLTVV.